This T cell receptor (beta chain) comes out of a study of beta chain features in type 1 diabetes. The authors reverse transcribed all of the isolated RNA, so sequencing captured expressed TCRB transcripts. TCRdb's table, derived via immunoSEQ multiplex PCR, lists solely in-frame clones and lacks some. The sample yields 200,000 to 300,000 clones, roughly 14% seen once. Trimming shortened V by 7 bases and J by 2 bases, and 12 bases separated the two germline ends. This CDR3 has 14 amino acids. CDR1 SEHNR and CDR2 FQNEAQ come from the germline V gene (reference sequence). This clone occurred a few times. The target antigen is unknown. Regarding the study as a whole: For TCRB rearrangement, an influence of HLA type remained unresolved here.

Sorted cells reached over 95% purity in every population. The source of this sequence is a woman aged 40-49 years in good health. This chain uses TRBV7-9 with TRBJ1-3, with D hard to call. Sequenced input: naive CD4+ T cells from blood. The CDR3 DNA reads as TGTGCCAGCAACTCGGTAGCTACTGGAAACACCATATATTTT. Translating it yields CASNSVATGNTIYF. Together with reference TRBV7-9 and TRBJ1-3, the CDR3 gives the full variable domain: DTGVSQNPRHKITKRGQNVTFRCDPISEHNRLYWYRQTLGQGPEFLTYFQNEAQLEKSRLLSDRFSAERPKGSFSTLEIQRTEQGDSAMYLCASNSVATGNTIYFGEGSWLTVV.